Sequencing of this T cell receptor (beta chain) was carried out in a study of T-cell reconstitution after alpha-beta-depleted transplantation in children. Overall study findings and caveats: Most T-cell counts and diversity one year after the transplant came from T cells that were newly produced.

Germline CDR1 reads SGHTS; CDR2 reads YDEGEE. The CDR3 is 16 amino acids. With 0 bases removed from V and 1 base from J, the gap between germline ends came to 12 bases. This clonotype was observed a handful of times. Antigen unknown. Library preparation (for TCRbeta) was performed with unique molecular identifiers. From the PCR reads, TCRdb called clonotypes with MiXCR, one entry per CDR3 protein. The sample lists about 830,000 distinct CDR3 sequences; approximately 15% were seen once. The chain recombines TRBV5-8 with TRBJ2-3; possibly TRBD1 for D (6 bases). This receptor was identified in a male patient aged 5 to 17 who had a stem cell transplant for acute lymphoblastic leukemia, so the T cells may come from the graft donor. The source material was PBMCs, mostly from graft donor cells, sampled 360 days after TCRalphabeta/CD19-depleted stem cell transplant. CDR3: CASSLGPTGRTDTQYF. The CDR3, as DNA: TGTGCCAGCAGCTTGGGCCCGACAGGCCGCACAGATACGCAGTATTTT.